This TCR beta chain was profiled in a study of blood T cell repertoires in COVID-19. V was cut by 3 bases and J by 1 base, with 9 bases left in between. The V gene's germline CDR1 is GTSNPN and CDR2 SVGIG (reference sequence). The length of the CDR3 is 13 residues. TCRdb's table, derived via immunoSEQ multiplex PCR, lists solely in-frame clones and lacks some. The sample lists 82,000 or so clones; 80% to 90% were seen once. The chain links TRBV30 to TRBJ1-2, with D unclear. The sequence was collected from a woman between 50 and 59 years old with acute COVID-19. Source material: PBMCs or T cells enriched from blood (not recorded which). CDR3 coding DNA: TGTGCCTGGAGATCCGGTTTTAACTATGGCTACACCTTC. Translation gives CAWRSGFNYGYTF.